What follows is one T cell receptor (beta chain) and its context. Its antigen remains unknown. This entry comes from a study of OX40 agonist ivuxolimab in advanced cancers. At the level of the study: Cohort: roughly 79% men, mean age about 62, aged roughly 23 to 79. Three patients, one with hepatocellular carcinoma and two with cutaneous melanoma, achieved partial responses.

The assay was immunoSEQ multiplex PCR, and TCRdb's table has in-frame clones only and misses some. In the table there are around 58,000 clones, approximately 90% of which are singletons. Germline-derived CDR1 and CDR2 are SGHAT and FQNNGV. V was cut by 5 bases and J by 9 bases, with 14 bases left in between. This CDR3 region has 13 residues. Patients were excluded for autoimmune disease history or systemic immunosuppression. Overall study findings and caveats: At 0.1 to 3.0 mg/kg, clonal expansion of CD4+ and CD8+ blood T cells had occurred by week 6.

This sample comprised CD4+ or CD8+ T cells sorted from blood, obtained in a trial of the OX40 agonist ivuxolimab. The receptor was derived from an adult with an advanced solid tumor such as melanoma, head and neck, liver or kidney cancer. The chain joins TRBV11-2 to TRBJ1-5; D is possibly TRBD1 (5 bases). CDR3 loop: CASSPGGGAPQHF. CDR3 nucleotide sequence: TGTGCCAGCAGCCCGGGGGGGGGAGCGCCCCAGCATTTT.